A selection of T cell receptor beta chains follows, all from one sample in a study of cytomegalovirus exposure and HLA in healthy donors. TCRdb's table, derived via immunoSEQ multiplex PCR, lists solely in-frame clones and lacks some. Counted here are approximately 140,000 clones, roughly 63% occurring once; the ten biggest clones make up 5.5% to 9%. Sequencing was carried out using PBMCs. All receptors come from a woman aged 60-70 years in good health and CMV-seropositive. CDR3s include the opening cysteine and the closing phenylalanine or tryptophan. Each record gives: J gene, clone size, V gene, D gene, CDR3 protein, CDR3 DNA. D genes are given only for firm matches. Not every row has a clone size; where given, it reads once, few, many or a size class.

J: TRBJ1-5; size: -; V: TRBV10-3; D: TRBD1; CDR3: CAISEQGSNQPQHF; DNA: TGTGCCATCAGTGAACAGGGGAGCAATCAGCCCCAGCATTTT
J: TRBJ2-3; size: -; V: TRBV9; D: -; CDR3: CASSVMPGIDTQYF; DNA: TGTGCCAGCAGCGTAATGCCCGGGATAGATACGCAGTATTTT
J: TRBJ2-5; size: once; V: TRBV2; D: TRBD1; CDR3: CASSQPDRGEQETQYF; DNA: TGTGCCAGCAGTCAACCGGACAGGGGTGAACAAGAGACCCAGTACTTC
J: TRBJ2-7; size: -; V: TRBV28; D: TRBD1; CDR3: CASSQGQGLRFETEQYF; DNA: TGTGCCAGCAGTCAGGGACAGGGCCTCCGCTTTGAGACCGAGCAGTACTTC
J: TRBJ1-1; size: -; V: TRBV28; D: -; CDR3: CASSLLETTEAFF; DNA: TGTGCCAGCAGTTTATTAGAAACCACTGAAGCTTTCTTT
J: TRBJ2-7; size: -; V: TRBV12-5; D: -; CDR3: CASGPGDFYEQYF; DNA: TGTGCTAGTGGTCCCGGGGACTTCTACGAGCAGTACTTC
J: TRBJ2-5; size: few; V: TRBV7-2; D: -; CDR3: CASSLGGSQETQYF; DNA: TGTGCCAGCAGCTTAGGCGGGTCACAAGAGACCCAGTACTTC
J: TRBJ2-2; size: few; V: TRBV7-6; D: -; CDR3: CASSSPLTGELFF; DNA: TGTGCCAGCAGTTCTCCACTCACCGGGGAGCTGTTTTTT
J: TRBJ1-2; size: once; V: TRBV30; D: TRBD1; CDR3: CAWSVLGQRYGYTF; DNA: TGTGCCTGGAGTGTACTGGGACAGCGTTATGGCTACACCTTC
J: TRBJ2-1; size: -; V: TRBV5-4; D: TRBD2; CDR3: CASGPKGGTSGMTEQFF; DNA: TGTGCCAGCGGCCCAAAAGGCGGGACTAGCGGGATGACTGAGCAGTTCTTC
J: TRBJ2-6; size: -; V: TRBV7-9; D: -; CDR3: CASSLGRGATGANVLTF; DNA: TGTGCCAGCAGCTTAGGTCGGGGGGCCACTGGGGCCAACGTCCTGACTTTC
J: TRBJ2-1; size: -; V: TRBV27; D: TRBD2; CDR3: CASGLGNFYNEQFF; DNA: TGTGCCAGCGGACTAGGAAATTTCTACAATGAGCAGTTCTTC
J: TRBJ2-3; size: -; V: TRBV5-1; D: TRBD1; CDR3: CASRGQTTDTQYF; DNA: TGCGCCAGCAGGGGACAGACCACAGATACGCAGTATTTT
J: TRBJ1-1; size: -; V: TRBV7-9; D: -; CDR3: CSSSLSVTEAFF; DNA: TGTTCCAGCAGCTTAAGCGTCACTGAAGCTTTCTTT
J: TRBJ2-7; size: few; V: TRBV27; D: TRBD2; CDR3: CASSLSGLAGGIEQYF; DNA: TGTGCCAGCAGTTTATCGGGCCTAGCGGGAGGGATTGAGCAGTACTTC
J: TRBJ2-1; size: -; V: TRBV28; D: TRBD1; CDR3: CASRSGQGINEQFF; DNA: TGTGCCAGCAGATCGGGACAGGGCATTAATGAGCAGTTCTTC
J: TRBJ2-2; size: -; V: TRBV5-1; D: TRBD1; CDR3: CASSLVVLGQGTGELFF; DNA: TGCGCCAGCAGCTTGGTAGTTCTCGGACAGGGGACCGGGGAGCTGTTTTTT
J: TRBJ2-7; size: -; V: TRBV28; D: TRBD2; CDR3: CASSSGTSGRSSYEQYF; DNA: TGTGCCAGCAGTTCCGGGACTAGCGGGAGGAGCTCCTACGAGCAGTACTTC
J: TRBJ2-2; size: -; V: TRBV30; D: TRBD2; CDR3: CAWTSGSSNTGELFF; DNA: TGTGCCTGGACTAGCGGGTCGTCGAACACCGGGGAGCTGTTTTTT
J: TRBJ2-7; size: -; V: TRBV27; D: -; CDR3: CASRSEGGSGIYEQYF; DNA: TGTGCCAGCAGAAGCGAAGGGGGAAGCGGGATCTACGAGCAGTACTTC
J: TRBJ1-3; size: -; V: TRBV7-9; D: TRBD1; CDR3: CASSVDREAGNTIYF; DNA: TGTGCCAGCAGCGTAGACAGGGAAGCTGGAAACACCATATATTTT
J: TRBJ2-2; size: once; V: TRBV9; D: -; CDR3: CASSVGRNPTGELFF; DNA: TGTGCCAGCAGCGTAGGGCGGAACCCCACCGGGGAGCTGTTTTTT
J: TRBJ2-6; size: few; V: TRBV5-1; D: -; CDR3: CASSSLLGHHSGANVLTF; DNA: TGCGCCAGCAGCTCCCTACTGGGACACCATTCTGGGGCCAACGTCCTGACTTTC
J: TRBJ2-2; size: -; V: TRBV10-1; D: -; CDR3: CASRVEGRAGPVVTGELFF; DNA: TGCGCCAGCAGGGTGGAGGGTCGGGCAGGCCCAGTTGTCACCGGGGAGCTGTTTTTT
J: TRBJ2-7; size: -; V: TRBV19; D: -; CDR3: CASSRELSGYEQYF; DNA: TGTGCCAGTAGTCGGGAACTTTCGGGCTACGAGCAGTACTTC
J: TRBJ2-5; size: -; V: TRBV7-6; D: TRBD1; CDR3: CASSLGLTGAPQETQYF; DNA: TGTGCCAGCAGCTTAGGGCTGACAGGGGCCCCCCAAGAGACCCAGTACTTC